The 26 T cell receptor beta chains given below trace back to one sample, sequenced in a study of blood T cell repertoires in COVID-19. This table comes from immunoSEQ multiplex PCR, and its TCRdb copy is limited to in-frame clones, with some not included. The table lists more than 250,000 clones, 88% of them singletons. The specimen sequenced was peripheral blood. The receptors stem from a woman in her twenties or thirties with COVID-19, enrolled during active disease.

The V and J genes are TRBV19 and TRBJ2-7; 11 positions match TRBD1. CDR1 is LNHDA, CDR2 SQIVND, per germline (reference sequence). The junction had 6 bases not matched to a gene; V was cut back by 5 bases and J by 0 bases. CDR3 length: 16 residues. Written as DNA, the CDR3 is TGTGCCAGTAGTGTACCGGGACAGGGGGACTCCTACGAGCAGTACTTC. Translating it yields CASSVPGQGDSYEQYF. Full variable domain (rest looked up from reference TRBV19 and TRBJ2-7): DGGITQSPKYLFRKEGQNVTLSCEQNLNHDAMYWYRQDPGQGLRLIYYSQIVNDFQKGDIAEGYSVSREKKESFPLTVTSAQKNPTAFYLCASSVPGQGDSYEQYFGPGTRLTVT.

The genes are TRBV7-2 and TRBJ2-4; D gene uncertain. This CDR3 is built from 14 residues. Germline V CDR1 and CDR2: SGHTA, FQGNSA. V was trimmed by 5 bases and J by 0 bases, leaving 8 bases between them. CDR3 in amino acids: CASSATRAKNIQYF. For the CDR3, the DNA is TGTGCCAGCAGCGCAACGCGAGCCAAAAACATTCAGTACTTC. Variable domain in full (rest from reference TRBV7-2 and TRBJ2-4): GAGVSQSPSNKVTEKGKDVELRCDPISGHTALYWYRQSLGQGLEFLIYFQGNSAPDKSGLPSDRFSAERTGGSVSTLTIQRTQQEDSAVYLCASSATRAKNIQYFGAGTRLSVL.

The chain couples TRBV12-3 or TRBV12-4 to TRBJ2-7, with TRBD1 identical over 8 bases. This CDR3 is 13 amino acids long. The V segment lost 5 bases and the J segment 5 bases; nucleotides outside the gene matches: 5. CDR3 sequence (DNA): TGTGCCAGCAGTCCCTGGACAGGGCACGAGCAGTACTTC. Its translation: CASSPWTGHEQYF.

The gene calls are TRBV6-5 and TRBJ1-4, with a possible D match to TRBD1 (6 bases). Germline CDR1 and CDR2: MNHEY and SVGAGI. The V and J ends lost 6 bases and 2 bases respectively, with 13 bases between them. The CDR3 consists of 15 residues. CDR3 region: CASSLRGATNEKLFF. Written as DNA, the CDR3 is TGTGCCAGCAGCCTACGGGGGGCGACTAATGAAAAACTGTTTTTT.

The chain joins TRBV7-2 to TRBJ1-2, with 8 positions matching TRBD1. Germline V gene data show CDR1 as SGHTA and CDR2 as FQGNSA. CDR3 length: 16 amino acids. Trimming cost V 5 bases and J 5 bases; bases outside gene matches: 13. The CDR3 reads CASSLEPGQGRYGYTF. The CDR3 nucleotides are TGTGCCAGCAGCCTGGAGCCAGGACAGGGACGATATGGCTACACCTTC.

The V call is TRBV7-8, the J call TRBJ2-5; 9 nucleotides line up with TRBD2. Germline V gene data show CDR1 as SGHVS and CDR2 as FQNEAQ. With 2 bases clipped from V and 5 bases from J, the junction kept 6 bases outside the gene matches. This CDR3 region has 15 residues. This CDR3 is CASSLRRLAVETQYF. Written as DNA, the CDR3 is TGTGCCAGCAGCTTAAGGAGACTAGCGGTGGAGACCCAGTACTTC. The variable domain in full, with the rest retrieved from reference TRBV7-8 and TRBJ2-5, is GAGVSQSPRYKVAKRGQDVALRCDPISGHVSLFWYQQALGQGPEFLTYFQNEAQLDKSGLPSDRFFAERPEGSVSTLKIQRTQQEDSAVYLCASSLRRLAVETQYFGPGTRLLVL.

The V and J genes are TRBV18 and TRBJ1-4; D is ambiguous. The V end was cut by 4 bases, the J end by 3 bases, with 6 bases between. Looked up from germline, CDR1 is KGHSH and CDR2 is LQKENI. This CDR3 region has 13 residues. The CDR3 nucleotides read TGTGCCAGCTCACGAGCCTCTAATGAAAAACTGTTTTTT. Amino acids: CASSRASNEKLFF.

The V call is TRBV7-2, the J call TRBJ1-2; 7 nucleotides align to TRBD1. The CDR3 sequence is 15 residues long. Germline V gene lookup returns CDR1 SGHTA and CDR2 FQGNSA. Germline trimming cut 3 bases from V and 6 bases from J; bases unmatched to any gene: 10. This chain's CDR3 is CASSLGDSGANGYTF. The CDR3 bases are TGTGCCAGCAGCTTGGGGGACAGCGGTGCGAATGGCTACACCTTC.

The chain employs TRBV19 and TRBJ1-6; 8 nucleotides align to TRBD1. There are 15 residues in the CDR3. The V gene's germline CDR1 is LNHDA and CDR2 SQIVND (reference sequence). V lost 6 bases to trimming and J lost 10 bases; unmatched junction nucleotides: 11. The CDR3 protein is CASSAADRAYSPLHF. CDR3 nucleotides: TGTGCCAGTAGCGCCGCGGACAGGGCTTACTCACCCCTCCACTTT.

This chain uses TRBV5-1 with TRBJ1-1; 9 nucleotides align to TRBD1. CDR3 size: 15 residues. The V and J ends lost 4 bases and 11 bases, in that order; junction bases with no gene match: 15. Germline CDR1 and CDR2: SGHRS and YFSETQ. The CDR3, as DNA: TGCGCCAGCAGCGCCGTAACAGGGGGCTTGGGTTATGCTTTCTTT. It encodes CASSAVTGGLGYAFF. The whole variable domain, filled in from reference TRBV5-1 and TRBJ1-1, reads KAGVTQTPRYLIKTRGQQVTLSCSPISGHRSVSWYQQTPGQGLQFLFEYFSETQRNKGNFPGRFSGRQFSNSRSEMNVSTLELGDSALYLCASSAVTGGLGYAFFGQGTRLTVV.

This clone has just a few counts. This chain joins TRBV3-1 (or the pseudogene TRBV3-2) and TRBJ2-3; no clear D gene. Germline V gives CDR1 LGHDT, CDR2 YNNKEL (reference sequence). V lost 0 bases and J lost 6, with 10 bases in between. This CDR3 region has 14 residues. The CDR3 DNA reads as TGTGCCAGCAGCCAAGAGAAGAGCTGGGATACGCAGTATTTT. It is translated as CASSQEKSWDTQYF.

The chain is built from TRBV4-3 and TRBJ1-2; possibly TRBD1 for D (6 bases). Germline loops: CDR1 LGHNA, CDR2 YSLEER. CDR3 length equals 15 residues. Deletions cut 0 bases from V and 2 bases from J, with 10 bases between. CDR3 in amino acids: CASSQDLRGNYGYTF. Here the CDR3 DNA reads TGCGCCAGCAGCCAAGATCTAAGGGGGAACTATGGCTACACCTTC.

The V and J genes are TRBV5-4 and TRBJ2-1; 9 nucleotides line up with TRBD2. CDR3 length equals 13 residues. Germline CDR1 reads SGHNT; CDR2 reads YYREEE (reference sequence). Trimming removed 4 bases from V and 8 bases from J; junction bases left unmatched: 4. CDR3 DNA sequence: TGTGCCAGCAGCGGGGGACTAGCCTATGAGCAGTTCTTC. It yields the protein CASSGGLAYEQFF.

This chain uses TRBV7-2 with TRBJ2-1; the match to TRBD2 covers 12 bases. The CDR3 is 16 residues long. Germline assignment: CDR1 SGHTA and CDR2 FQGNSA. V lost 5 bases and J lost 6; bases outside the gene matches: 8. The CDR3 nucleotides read TGTGCCAGCAGCGGGGGATTGGGACTAGCGGGCAATGAGCAGTTCTTC. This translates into CASSGGLGLAGNEQFF.

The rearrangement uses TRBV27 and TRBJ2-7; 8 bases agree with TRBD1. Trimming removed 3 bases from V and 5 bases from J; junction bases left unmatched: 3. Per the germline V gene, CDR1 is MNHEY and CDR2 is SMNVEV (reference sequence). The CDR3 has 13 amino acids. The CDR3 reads CASSFIQGDEQYF. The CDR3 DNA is TGTGCCAGCAGTTTCATACAGGGGGACGAGCAGTACTTC.

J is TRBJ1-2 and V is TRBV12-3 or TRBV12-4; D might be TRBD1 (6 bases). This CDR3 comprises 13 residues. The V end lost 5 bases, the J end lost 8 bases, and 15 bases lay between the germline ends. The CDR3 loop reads CASSPGGDIGYTF. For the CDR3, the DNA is TGTGCCAGCAGTCCCGGGGGGGACATAGGCTACACCTTC.

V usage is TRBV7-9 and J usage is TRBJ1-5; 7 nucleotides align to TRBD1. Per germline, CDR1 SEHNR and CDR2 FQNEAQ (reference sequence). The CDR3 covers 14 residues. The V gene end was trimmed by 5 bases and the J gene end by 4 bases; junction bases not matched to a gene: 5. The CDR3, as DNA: TGTGCCAGCAGCATACAGGGGTTAAATCAGCCCCAGCATTTT. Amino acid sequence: CASSIQGLNQPQHF.

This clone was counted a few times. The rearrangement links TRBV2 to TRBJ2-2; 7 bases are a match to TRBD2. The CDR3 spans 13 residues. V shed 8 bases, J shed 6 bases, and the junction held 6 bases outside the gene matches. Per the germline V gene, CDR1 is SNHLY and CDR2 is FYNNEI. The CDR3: CASEAGRAGELFF. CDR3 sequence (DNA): TGTGCCAGCGAGGCAGGGAGGGCCGGGGAGCTGTTTTTT.

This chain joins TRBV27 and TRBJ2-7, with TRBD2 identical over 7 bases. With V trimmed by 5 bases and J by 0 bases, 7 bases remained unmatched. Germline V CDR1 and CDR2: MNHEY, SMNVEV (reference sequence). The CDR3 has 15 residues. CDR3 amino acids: CASSPFGRSSYEQYF. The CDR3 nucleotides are TGTGCCAGCAGTCCCTTCGGGAGGAGCTCCTACGAGCAGTACTTC.

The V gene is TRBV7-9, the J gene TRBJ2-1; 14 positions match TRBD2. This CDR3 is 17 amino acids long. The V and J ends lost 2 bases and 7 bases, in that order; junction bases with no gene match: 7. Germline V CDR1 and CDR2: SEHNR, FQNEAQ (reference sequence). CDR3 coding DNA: TGTGCCAGCAGCTTAAAGGGACTAGCGGGGGAGAAGAATGAGCAGTTCTTC. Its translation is CASSLKGLAGEKNEQFF.

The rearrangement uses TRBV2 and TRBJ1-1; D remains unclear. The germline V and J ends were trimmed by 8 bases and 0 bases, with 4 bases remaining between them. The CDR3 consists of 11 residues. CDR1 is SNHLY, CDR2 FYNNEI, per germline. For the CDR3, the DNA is TGTGCCAGCGCGTTGAACACTGAAGCTTTCTTT. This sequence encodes CASALNTEAFF.

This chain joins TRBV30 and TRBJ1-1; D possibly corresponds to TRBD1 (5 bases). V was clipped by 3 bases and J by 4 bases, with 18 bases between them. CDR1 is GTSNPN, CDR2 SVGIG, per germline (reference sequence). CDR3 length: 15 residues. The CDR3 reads CAWSKRRGGSTEAFF. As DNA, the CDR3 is TGTGCCTGGAGCAAACGGAGGGGAGGTTCCACTGAAGCTTTCTTT.

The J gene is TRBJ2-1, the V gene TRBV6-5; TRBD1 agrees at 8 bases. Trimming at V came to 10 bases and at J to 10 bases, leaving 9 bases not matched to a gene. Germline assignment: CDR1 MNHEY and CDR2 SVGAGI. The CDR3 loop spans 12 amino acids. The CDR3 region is CANNQGAEEQFF. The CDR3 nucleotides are TGTGCCAACAATCAGGGGGCCGAGGAGCAGTTCTTC.

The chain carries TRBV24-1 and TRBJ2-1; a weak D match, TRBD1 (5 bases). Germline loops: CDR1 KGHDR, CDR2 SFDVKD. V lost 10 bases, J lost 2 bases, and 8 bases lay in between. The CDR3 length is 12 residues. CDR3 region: CATGAPYNEQFF. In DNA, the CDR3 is TGTGCCACAGGGGCCCCCTACAATGAGCAGTTCTTC.

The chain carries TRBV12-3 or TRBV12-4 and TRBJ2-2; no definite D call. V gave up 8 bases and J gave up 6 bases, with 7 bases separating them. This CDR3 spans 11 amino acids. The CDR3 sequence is CASFRSGELFF. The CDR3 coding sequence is TGTGCCAGCTTTCGTTCCGGGGAGCTGTTTTTT.

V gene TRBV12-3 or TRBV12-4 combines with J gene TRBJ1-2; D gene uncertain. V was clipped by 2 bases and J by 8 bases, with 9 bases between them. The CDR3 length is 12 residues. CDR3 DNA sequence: TGTGCCAGCAGTTTAATGGCGGGGGGCTACACCTTC. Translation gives CASSLMAGGYTF.